A single sample is the source of the 26 T cell receptor beta chains below, sequenced in a study of blood T cell repertoires in COVID-19 (dated by TCRdb to the early 2020s). Libraries were constructed by the immunoSEQ multiplex PCR assay. TCRdb obtained this table from immuneACCESS and retained in-frame rearrangements with V and J assigned. These tables miss some clones; where compared with another copy, unresolved V genes account for less than half of the shortfall, and the remainder is unexplained. For this sample the table gives some 110,000 clones, of which approximately 85% were detected only once. Under 4.5% of the sample belongs to the ten largest clones. The specimen sequenced was peripheral blood. The receptor set was obtained from a man in his fifties with acute or convalescent COVID-19.

This clone occurred a few times. The chain joins TRBV6-5 to TRBJ1-1; 7 bases match TRBD1. V shed 6 bases, J shed 3 bases, and the junction held 4 bases outside the gene matches. Germline assignment: CDR1 MNHEY and CDR2 SVGAGI. The CDR3 extends over 13 amino acids. CDR3: CASSSDRDTEAFF. The CDR3 nucleotides read TGTGCCAGCAGCTCCGACAGGGACACTGAAGCTTTCTTT.

This clone was observed a single time. The CDR3 region is CASSTGFSGNTIYF. The CDR3 DNA sequence: TGCGCCAGCTCTACAGGGTTCTCTGGAAACACCATATATTTT. The V call is TRBV5-1, the J call TRBJ1-3, with D tentatively TRBD1 (6 bases). V lost 7 bases, J lost 0 bases, and 11 bases lay in between. CDR1 and CDR2 from the germline V gene are SGHRS and YFSETQ. This CDR3 has 14 amino acids. The entire variable domain, with the rest obtained from reference TRBV5-1 and TRBJ1-3, is as follows: KAGVTQTPRYLIKTRGQQVTLSCSPISGHRSVSWYQQTPGQGLQFLFEYFSETQRNKGNFPGRFSGRQFSNSRSEMNVSTLELGDSALYLCASSTGFSGNTIYFGEGSWLTVV.

This chain links TRBV29-1 with TRBJ2-3; 12 nucleotides match TRBD2. The length of the CDR3 is 12 residues. Per germline, CDR1 SQVTM and CDR2 ANQGSEA. J was trimmed by 6 bases and V by 5 bases; bases with no gene match: 0. The chain's CDR3 is CSVLAGGDTQYF. CDR3 nucleotides: TGCAGCGTTCTAGCGGGGGGGGATACGCAGTATTTT.

The CDR3 protein is CASSLLTLVGARDTQYF. Written as DNA, the CDR3 is TGTGCCAGCAGCTTATTGACCTTAGTAGGGGCGAGGGATACGCAGTATTTT. V is TRBV11-2 and J is TRBJ2-3, with D possibly matching TRBD1 (5 bases). CDR1 SGHAT and CDR2 FQNNGV come from the germline V gene. Trimming stripped 2 bases from V and 6 bases from J, with 21 bases between. CDR3 size: 17 residues. The whole variable domain, filled in from reference TRBV11-2 and TRBJ2-3, reads EAGVAQSPRYKIIEKRQSVAFWCNPISGHATLYWYQQILGQGPKLLIQFQNNGVVDDSQLPKDRFSAERLKGVDSTLKIQPAKLEDSAVYLCASSLLTLVGARDTQYFGPGTRLTVL.

J is TRBJ1-5 and V is TRBV28, with D hard to call. Trimming cost V 4 bases and J 11 bases, with 3 bases left between them. The length of the CDR3 is 9 residues. Germline CDR1 and CDR2: MDHEN and SYDVKM. CDR3 nucleotides: TGTGCCAGCAGTTCAACCCAGCATTTT. Its translation is CASSSTQHF.

This rearrangement joins TRBV6-5 to TRBJ2-7; D not certain. The CDR3 is 10 residues long. V shed 8 bases and J shed 4 bases, with 6 bases lying between them. CDR1 is MNHEY and CDR2 is SVGAGI in the germline V gene. The CDR3 nucleotides are TGTGCCAGCGGAGATTACGAGCAGTACTTC. Translation gives CASGDYEQYF.

In its sample, this clone was seen once. J is TRBJ2-7 and V is TRBV11-3; D not certain. The CDR3 has 12 amino acids. V lost 1 base and J lost 4, with 5 bases in between. Looked up from germline, CDR1 is SGHNT and CDR2 is YENEEA. As DNA, the CDR3 is TGTGCCAGCAGCTTAGTAGATTACGAGCAGTACTTC. It encodes CASSLVDYEQYF.

This clone was observed a handful of times. The rearrangement joins TRBV5-6 to TRBJ1-5; a possible D gene is TRBD1 (5 bases). This CDR3 comprises 14 residues. Trimming cost V 0 bases and J 7 bases, with 11 bases left between them. Germline V gene sequence: CDR1 SGHDT, CDR2 YYEEEE. The CDR3 region is CASSLGRGGQPQHF. The CDR3 region has the DNA TGTGCCAGCAGCTTGGGGAGGGGTGGCCAGCCCCAGCATTTT.

J is TRBJ1-5 and V is TRBV9, with a possible D match to TRBD1 (5 bases). The CDR3 runs to 15 residues. Germline V gene sequence: CDR1 SGDLS, CDR2 YYNGEE. V shed 0 bases and J shed 4 bases, with 11 bases lying between them. The CDR3 reads CASSVGGADNQPQHF. The CDR3 nucleotides are TGTGCCAGCAGCGTAGGCGGGGCAGATAATCAGCCCCAGCATTTT. The variable domain in full, with the rest retrieved from reference TRBV9 and TRBJ1-5, is DSGVTQTPKHLITATGQRVTLRCSPRSGDLSVYWYQQSLDQGLQFLIQYYNGEERAKGNILERFSAQQFPDLHSELNLSSLELGDSALYFCASSVGGADNQPQHFGDGTRLSIL.

The chain employs TRBV28 and TRBJ1-5; D remains unclear. CDR1 is MDHEN and CDR2 is SYDVKM in the germline V gene. The germline V and J ends were trimmed by 7 bases and 11 bases, with 24 bases remaining between them. The CDR3 sequence is 15 residues long. The CDR3 DNA reads TGTGCCAGCAAGCCTGAAAGAATGGCCCCTCGGGCCCAGCATTTT. It encodes CASKPERMAPRAQHF.

On this clone itself: Germline is not matched at one junction end, which may reflect a read error. CDR3 nucleotides: TGTGCCAGCAGTTTAAAGGGGATGCTTTACTCTGGGGCCGACGTCCTGACTTTC. Translation gives CASSLKGMLYSGADVLTF. The J gene is TRBJ2-6, the V gene TRBV27; possible D gene TRBD1, 5 bases. The CDR3 loop spans 18 amino acids. CDR1 MNHEY and CDR2 SMNVEV come from the germline V gene (reference sequence).

Only one count was recorded for this clone. The rearrangement uses TRBV5-4 and TRBJ2-5, with D possibly being TRBD2 (6 bases). The CDR3 is made up of 15 amino acids. The V and J ends lost 6 bases and 1 base respectively, with 16 bases between them. Germline V gene data show CDR1 as SGHNT and CDR2 as YYREEE (reference sequence). The CDR3 DNA sequence: TGTGCCAGCACCGTGGGGGAGGCGGTCCAAGAGACCCAGTACTTC. It encodes CASTVGEAVQETQYF.

The chain recombines TRBV28 with TRBJ1-5; D possibly corresponds to TRBD1 (5 bases). This CDR3 has 15 amino acids. With 6 bases removed from V and 4 bases from J, the gap between germline ends came to 16 bases. Germline lookup yields CDR1 MDHEN and CDR2 SYDVKM. CDR3 DNA: TGTGCCAGCAGACCCCTTACAGGTCTTAATCAGCCCCAGCATTTT. It encodes CASRPLTGLNQPQHF.

The chain couples TRBV19 to TRBJ1-4, with D possibly TRBD1 on 6 matching bases. Trimming shortened V by 4 bases and J by 8 bases, and 14 bases separated the two germline ends. The CDR3 runs 14 residues. Germline assignment: CDR1 LNHDA and CDR2 SQIVND (reference sequence). CDR3 amino acids: CASSTDSTSEKLFF. The CDR3 nucleotides are TGTGCCAGTAGTACGGACAGTACCTCAGAAAAACTGTTTTTT. Based on the CDR3 plus reference TRBV19 and TRBJ1-4, the full variable domain is DGGITQSPKYLFRKEGQNVTLSCEQNLNHDAMYWYRQDPGQGLRLIYYSQIVNDFQKGDIAEGYSVSREKKESFPLTVTSAQKNPTAFYLCASSTDSTSEKLFFGSGTQLSVL.

Here the CDR3 DNA reads TGTGCCAGCAGTCGACCGGGACTAGGGTTCAATGAGCAGTTCTTC. Residues: CASSRPGLGFNEQFF. The V call is TRBV28, the J call TRBJ2-1; 8 bases agree with TRBD2. Unmatched junction bases numbered 9, after V lost 5 bases and J lost 6 bases. Germline loops: CDR1 MDHEN, CDR2 SYDVKM. CDR3 size: 15 residues.

The chain combines TRBV6-2 or TRBV6-3 with TRBJ1-2; no firm D call. Germline V gene data show CDR1 as MNHEY and CDR2 as SVGEGT. The CDR3 has 16 residues. Trimming took 6 bases from V and 5 from J, leaving 22 bases between them. The CDR3 reads CASSQTEDGAKYGYTF. The CDR3 DNA reads as TGTGCCAGCAGCCAGACGGAGGACGGAGCGAAGTATGGCTACACCTTC.

The chain couples TRBV19 to TRBJ2-5; 9 bases match TRBD1. CDR1 LNHDA and CDR2 SQIVND come from the germline V gene (reference sequence). This CDR3 is built from 14 residues. V trimming: 11 bases; J trimming: 5 bases; junction bases outside the gene matches: 12. DNA for the CDR3: TGTGCCGACTCCCGGGACAGGGATTGGGAGACCCAGTACTTC. It is translated as CADSRDRDWETQYF.

The chain couples TRBV19 to TRBJ1-2; D call uncertain. The CDR3 is 11 amino acids. Trimming stripped 4 bases from V and 5 bases from J, with 5 bases between. CDR1 LNHDA and CDR2 SQIVND come from the germline V gene (reference sequence). The CDR3 nucleotides are TGTGCCAGTAGTACTTCTTATGGCTACACCTTC. Its protein is CASSTSYGYTF.

This sequence joins TRBV7-6 and TRBJ2-7, with 8 bases lining up with TRBD2. This CDR3 comprises 15 residues. Losses at the gene ends were 2 bases for V and 2 bases for J; bases not matched to a gene: 5. Germline lookup yields CDR1 SGHVS and CDR2 FNYEAQ. The CDR3 sequence is CASSLRSGGPYEQYF. CDR3 bases: TGTGCCAGCAGCTTACGTTCGGGAGGGCCCTACGAGCAGTACTTC.

The gene calls are TRBV7-7 and TRBJ2-2; tentatively, D is TRBD1 (6 bases). The CDR3 is 15 amino acids. Germline loops: CDR1 SSHAT, CDR2 FNYEAQ (reference sequence). This chain's CDR3 is CANSSRQDYTGELFF. The CDR3 DNA reads TGTGCTAACAGCTCTAGACAGGACTACACCGGGGAGCTGTTTTTT.

The V gene is TRBV7-8, the J gene TRBJ1-6, with TRBD1 as a possible D gene (5 bases). Germline CDR1 reads SGHVS; CDR2 reads FQNEAQ. This CDR3 contains 15 residues. V was shortened by 1 base and J by 10 bases, with 14 bases between the two germline ends. This chain's CDR3 is CASSLEAGLGSPLHF. The CDR3 nucleotides read TGTGCCAGCAGCTTAGAGGCAGGGTTGGGGTCACCCCTCCACTTT.

The chain uses TRBV9 and TRBJ1-3; 11 positions agree with TRBD1. CDR1 SGDLS and CDR2 YYNGEE come from the germline V gene. V shed 0 bases, J shed 0 bases, and the junction held 2 bases outside the gene matches. The CDR3 is 17 amino acids. In nucleotides, the CDR3 is TGTGCCAGCAGCGTAGTGGGGACAGGGGGCTCTGGAAACACCATATATTTT. Translated: CASSVVGTGGSGNTIYF.

The sample holds a few counts of this clone. The rearrangement uses TRBV3-1 (or the pseudogene TRBV3-2) and TRBJ2-7, with 7 bases aligning to TRBD1. The length of the CDR3 is 15 residues. V lost 4 bases and J lost 0; bases outside the gene matches: 6. Germline V gives CDR1 LGHDT, CDR2 YNNKEL (reference sequence). The CDR3: CASSPGTDSSYEQYF. CDR3 nucleotide sequence: TGTGCCAGCAGCCCAGGGACAGATAGCTCCTACGAGCAGTACTTC.

Note on this clone: The sample carries other DNA sequences with the same CDR3. The genes are TRBV5-1 and TRBJ2-1; D unresolved. Germline CDR1 reads SGHRS; CDR2 reads YFSETQ. The CDR3 totals 15 residues. V lost 0 bases and J 2 bases, leaving 9 bases between the germline ends. CDR3 sequence: CASSLGQATYNEQFF. CDR3 nucleotides: TGCGCCAGCAGCTTGGGGCAGGCCACCTACAATGAGCAGTTCTTC.

This chain uses TRBV28 with TRBJ1-1; D is possibly TRBD1 (5 bases). V lost 4 bases and J lost 1, with 19 bases in between. Germline loops: CDR1 MDHEN, CDR2 SYDVKM. This CDR3 has 17 residues. For the CDR3, the DNA is TGTGCCAGCAGTTCGCCGCTACGGGGAGGGGAGAACACTGAAGCTTTCTTT. This codes for CASSSPLRGGENTEAFF.

V gene TRBV15 combines with J gene TRBJ2-1; 11 bases match TRBD2. This CDR3 has 17 residues. Looked up from germline, CDR1 is LNHNV and CDR2 is YYDKDF (reference sequence). V lost 0 bases and J lost 9; bases outside the gene matches: 10. CDR3: CATSREGSSGRAREQFF. CDR3 in DNA: TGTGCCACCAGCAGAGAGGGGAGTAGCGGGAGGGCACGTGAGCAGTTCTTC.